This TCR beta chain was observed in a study of breast tumors, draining lymph nodes, adjacent tissues. The study, taken as a whole, reports: Tumor TCR diversity was below lymph nodes but above nontumor tissue. The data were judged consistent with most tumor T cells coming from lymph node and expanding in tumor. Compared with basal-like, luminal-like tumors shared significantly more repertoire with nontumor tissue. Tumor T cell lymph node origin was a supported hypothesis, not proven.

Breast cancer patients provided tissue from their axillary draining lymph nodes. TCRdb ran MiXCR on the multiplex PCR reads and lists one entry per CDR3 protein. The profile covers approximately 190,000 distinct CDR3 sequences, with roughly 31% appearing a single time and 4% to 5.5% taken by the ten largest. This clonotype was counted many times. What it binds is unknown. This CDR3 comprises 15 residues. Germline V gene sequence: CDR1 LNHDA, CDR2 SQIVND (reference sequence). V was clipped by 4 bases and J by 6 bases; unmatched bases: 8. The rearrangement joins TRBV19 to TRBJ2-3; the match to TRBD1 covers 9 bases. The clonotype was recovered from a female donor with breast cancer. Some clones in this sample may be carry-over from other donors' samples. The sequencing sample was made of axillary lymph node tissue. CDR3 sequence: CASSTYRGRLDTQYF. The CDR3 region has the DNA TGTGCCAGTAGTACGTACAGGGGGCGTCTGGATACGCAGTATTTT.